The 21 T cell receptor beta chains listed next were all sequenced from one sample in a study of blood T cells in healthy people across ages. Then a second PCR, running roughly 7 to 11 cycles, was carried out with a sample-barcoded 5' primer and a J-beta primer mix. TCRdb re-analysed the 5' RACE reads in MiXCR, keeping a single row per CDR3 protein. The repertoire holds 800,000 or so distinct CDR3 sequences, with about 62% as singletons. The sequenced sample consisted of blood. The receptors come from a man aged 30-40 years in good health.

V and J are TRBV6-6 and TRBJ2-3; D is uncertain. The CDR3 is 10 amino acids. Germline V CDR1 and CDR2: MNHNY, SVGAGI (reference sequence). The V end lost 9 bases, the J end lost 6 bases, and 7 bases lay between the germline ends. CDR3 region: CASGWDTQYF. CDR3 DNA: TGTGCCAGTGGGTGGGATACGCAGTATTTT.

This clonotype was observed a few times. V gene TRBV7-9 combines with J gene TRBJ1-3; the D is unclear. Germline-derived CDR1 and CDR2 are SEHNR and FQNEAQ (reference sequence). This CDR3 is built from 11 residues. Deletions cut 8 bases from V and 5 bases from J, with 7 bases between. As DNA, the CDR3 is TGTGCCAGCGCCCTCAGAAACACCATATATTTT. This gives the protein CASALRNTIYF.

V and J are TRBV7-2 and TRBJ2-1; 7 bases are a match to TRBD1. This CDR3 has 15 residues. Germline CDR1 reads SGHTA; CDR2 reads FQGNSA. The V segment lost 4 bases and the J segment 7 bases; nucleotides outside the gene matches: 10. CDR3 bases: TGTGCCAGCAGCTCAAACAGGGGTGTTAAGAATGAGCAGTTCTTC. Amino acids: CASSSNRGVKNEQFF.

V usage is TRBV29-1 and J usage is TRBJ1-2; TRBD1 aligns across 9 bases. CDR3 length: 15 amino acids. Germline V gene lookup returns CDR1 SQVTM and CDR2 ANQGSEA. Trimming removed 7 bases from V and 8 bases from J; junction bases left unmatched: 17. The CDR3 loop reads CSGTGLPGQGHGYTF. The CDR3 DNA sequence: TGCAGCGGGACCGGGCTCCCGGGACAGGGTCACGGCTACACCTTC. Looking up the rest from reference TRBV29-1 and TRBJ1-2 gives the full variable domain: SAVISQKPSRDICQRGTSLTIQCQVDSQVTMMFWYRQQPGQSLTLIATANQGSEATYESGFVIDKFPISRPNLTFSTLTVSNMSPEDSSIYLCSGTGLPGQGHGYTFGSGTRLTVV.

The chain couples TRBV7-2 to TRBJ2-6; D is ambiguous. Trimming left V 6 bases short and J 1 base short, with 10 bases between. The CDR3 runs to 15 residues. Germline values: CDR1 SGHTA, CDR2 FQGNSA. The CDR3 DNA reads as TGTGCCAGCAGGTTGTGGCATTCTGGGGCCAACGTCCTGACTTTC. Protein product: CASRLWHSGANVLTF.

The genes are TRBV25-1 and TRBJ2-4; D might be TRBD1 (5 bases). The DNA matches TRBJ2-7 better at its end, which makes the J call doubtful. There are 13 residues in the CDR3. Germline V gene sequence: CDR1 MGHDK, CDR2 SYGVNS. CDR3 bases: TGTGCCAGCAGTGAATTAGACAGATACGAGCAGTACTTC. It codes for CASSELDRYEQYF.

This rearrangement joins TRBV6-5 to TRBJ2-3; 7 bases align to TRBD1. The V gene's germline CDR1 is MNHEY and CDR2 SVGAGI. Trimming cost V 4 bases and J 2 bases; bases outside gene matches: 9. The CDR3 is 16 residues long. The CDR3 DNA is TGTGCCAGCAGTTCCTCTGGTAGGGGGCCCACAGATACGCAGTATTTT. It translates to CASSSSGRGPTDTQYF.

To note about this clonotype: An end of the junction differs from the germline gene, which may be a read error. The chain uses TRBV2 and TRBJ2-5, with D maybe TRBD1 (6 bases). CDR1 SNHLY and CDR2 FYNNEI come from the germline V gene. The CDR3 runs to 14 residues. The CDR3 protein is CANPPQDSQETLYF. The CDR3 DNA reads as TGTGCCAACCCTCCCCAGGACAGCCAAGAGACCCTGTACTTC.

This clonotype was counted between two and nine times. The chain recombines TRBV12-3 or TRBV12-4 with TRBJ2-7; D is unclear. Trimming left V 6 bases short and J 0 bases short, with 15 bases between. CDR3 size: 15 residues. CDR3 nucleotides: TGTGCCAGCAGCCAGAGGCAGCTAAGCTCCTACGAGCAGTACTTC. Translated, it gives CASSQRQLSSYEQYF.

This clonotype has just a few counts. V and J are TRBV12-3 or TRBV12-4 and TRBJ2-5, with 7 bases matching TRBD2. Trimming at V came to 7 bases and at J to 3 bases, leaving 2 bases not matched to a gene. This CDR3 region has 12 residues. CDR3 residues: CASTRGEETQYF. CDR3 nucleotide sequence: TGTGCCAGCACCCGGGGGGAAGAGACCCAGTACTTC.

This rearrangement joins TRBV6-6 to TRBJ2-5; D may be TRBD1 (7 bases). V was shortened by 6 bases and J by 5 bases, with 16 bases between the two germline ends. The CDR3 loop spans 14 amino acids. Germline-derived CDR1 and CDR2 are MNHNY and SVGAGI (reference sequence). The CDR3 sequence is CASRPTGAGETQYF. CDR3 nucleotide sequence: TGTGCCAGCAGACCTACAGGGGCGGGGGAGACCCAGTACTTC.

This clonotype showed up just a few times. The chain uses TRBV4-2 and TRBJ2-6; no clear D gene. Trimming removed 6 bases at V and 1 base at J, with 13 bases between. CDR1 and CDR2 from the germline V gene are LGHNA and YNFKEQ. This CDR3 has 16 residues. The CDR3 reads CASSPNGASGANVLTF. The CDR3 nucleotides are TGTGCCAGCAGTCCCAATGGTGCATCTGGGGCCAACGTCCTGACTTTC.

The chain carries TRBV29-1 and TRBJ2-4, with 9 bases lining up with TRBD1. V was clipped by 4 bases and J by 13 bases; unmatched bases: 14. CDR1 and CDR2 from the germline V gene are SQVTM and ANQGSEA. This CDR3 is built from 14 residues. The CDR3 sequence: CSVVRDRENYEQYF. The CDR3 DNA follows: TGCAGCGTTGTCCGGGACAGGGAGAATTATGAGCAGTACTTC.

The CDR3 loop is CAISAGHQETQYF. The CDR3 DNA sequence: TGTGCCATCAGTGCGGGACATCAAGAGACCCAGTACTTC. The V call is TRBV10-3, the J call TRBJ2-5, with D maybe TRBD1 (6 bases). CDR1 and CDR2 from the germline V gene are ENHRY and SYGVKD. CDR3 size: 13 residues. The V gene lost 4 bases and the J gene lost 2 bases, with 8 bases spanning the gap.

This clonotype was seen only once. The J gene is TRBJ2-5, the V gene TRBV5-1; D remains ambiguous. The assigned J gene may be wrong: the sequence end matches TRBJ2-7 better. The germline V gene has CDR1 SGHRS and CDR2 YFSETQ. The CDR3 runs 16 residues. The CDR3 region has the DNA TGCGCCAGCAGCGCCGGGTCCGCGGCTGGCTCCTACGAGCAGTACTTC. It translates to CASSAGSAAGSYEQYF.

This chain joins TRBV7-8 and TRBJ2-7; D ambiguous. V lost 5 bases to trimming and J lost 3 bases, with 8 bases between them. Germline lookup yields CDR1 SGHVS and CDR2 FQNEAQ. The CDR3 totals 12 residues. The CDR3 DNA reads as TGTGCCAGCAGCGACAAGCTCTACGAGCAGTACTTC. It encodes CASSDKLYEQYF.

The sample holds one count of this clonotype. This chain uses TRBV7-9 with TRBJ2-3; 12 bases agree with TRBD2. Germline-derived CDR1 and CDR2 are SEHNR and FQNEAQ (reference sequence). The CDR3 covers 18 residues. Trimming cost V 2 bases and J 1 base; bases outside gene matches: 7. The CDR3 region has the DNA TGTGCCAGCAGCTTACCCCAACTAGCGGGGGGCCGCACAGATACGCAGTATTTT. Its translation is CASSLPQLAGGRTDTQYF.

J is TRBJ1-4 and V is TRBV12-3 or TRBV12-4, with D possibly being TRBD2 (5 bases). The J call may be mistaken, given a closer DNA end match to TRBJ2-2. The CDR3 sequence is 14 residues long. The CDR3 protein is CASRGDLLTGELFF. The CDR3, as DNA: TGTGCCAGCAGGGGAGACCTGCTCACCGGGGAGCTGTTTTTT.

This rearrangement joins TRBV12-3 or TRBV12-4 to TRBJ2-3, with D possibly called TRBD1 or TRBD2 (5 bases each). Trimming pared 3 bases from V and 2 bases from J, leaving 21 bases between. The CDR3 spans 18 residues. The CDR3 DNA is TGTGCCAGCAGTTTGGGACGCGGCAGGGAATTTAACACAGATACGCAGTATTTT. This gives the protein CASSLGRGREFNTDTQYF.

The gene calls are TRBV2 and TRBJ2-7, with TRBD2 matching 11 bases. Per germline, CDR1 SNHLY and CDR2 FYNNEI. The CDR3 consists of 13 residues. Germline trimming cut 10 bases from V and 1 base from J; bases unmatched to any gene: 3. This CDR3 reads CATRTSGSYEQYF. CDR3 sequence (DNA): TGTGCCACCCGGACTAGCGGGTCCTACGAGCAGTACTTC. The entire variable domain, with the rest obtained from reference TRBV2 and TRBJ2-7, is as follows: EPEVTQTPSHQVTQMGQEVILRCVPISNHLYFYWYRQILGQKVEFLVSFYNNEISEKSEIFDDQFSVERPDGSNFTLKIRSTKLEDSAMYFCATRTSGSYEQYFGPGTRLTVT.

This clonotype has only a few counts. This chain connects TRBV2 to TRBJ2-3; 7 positions agree with TRBD1. The V and J ends lost 11 bases and 0 bases, in that order; junction bases with no gene match: 11. The CDR3 runs to 15 residues. The V gene's germline CDR1 is SNHLY and CDR2 FYNNEI. CDR3 sequence reads: CAGASGQVSTDTQYF. In DNA form, the CDR3 reads TGTGCCGGGGCCTCTGGACAGGTTAGCACAGATACGCAGTATTTT.